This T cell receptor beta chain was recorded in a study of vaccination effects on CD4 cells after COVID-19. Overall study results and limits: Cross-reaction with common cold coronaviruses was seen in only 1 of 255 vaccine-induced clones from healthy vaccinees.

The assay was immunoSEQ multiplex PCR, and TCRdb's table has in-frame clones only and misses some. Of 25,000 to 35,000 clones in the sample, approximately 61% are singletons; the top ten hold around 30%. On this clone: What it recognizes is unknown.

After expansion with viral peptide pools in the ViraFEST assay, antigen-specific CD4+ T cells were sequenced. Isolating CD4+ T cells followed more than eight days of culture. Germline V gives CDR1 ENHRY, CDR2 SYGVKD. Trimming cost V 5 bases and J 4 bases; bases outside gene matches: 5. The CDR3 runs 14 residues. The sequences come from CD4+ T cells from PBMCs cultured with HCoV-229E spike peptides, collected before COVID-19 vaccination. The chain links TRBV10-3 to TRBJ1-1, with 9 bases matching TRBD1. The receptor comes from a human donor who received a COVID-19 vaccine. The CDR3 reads CAISPGQGSTEAFF. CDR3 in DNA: TGTGCCATCAGTCCCGGACAGGGGTCCACTGAAGCTTTCTTT.